What follows are 29 T cell receptor beta chains derived from one specimen sequenced in a study of vaccination and CD4 T cells after COVID-19. Treatment denoted: roughly 10-day PBMC culture with coronavirus spike peptide pools or control peptides (ViraFEST assay). An Oncomine TCR Beta short-read assay was used to sequence the DNA from cultured CD4+ T cells. Each CDR3 protein is one row after TCRdb ran MiXCR on the PCR reads. The data hold 22,000 or so distinct CDR3 sequences, with 54% observed a single time. These TCRs' antigens remain unknown. The sequenced material came from CD4+ T cells from blood, cultured in vitro. These receptors came from a human donor who had recovered from COVID-19.

This chain links TRBV28 with TRBJ1-6; D is unresolved. The CDR3 has 14 residues. Trimming cost V 0 bases and J 6 bases, with 6 bases left between them. Looked up from germline, CDR1 is MDHEN and CDR2 is SYDVKM. The CDR3 region has the DNA TGTGCCAGCAGTTTATGGGACCTTAATTCACCCCTCCACTTT. This encodes CASSLWDLNSPLHF. Together with reference TRBV28 and TRBJ1-6, the CDR3 gives the full variable domain: DVKVTQSSRYLVKRTGEKVFLECVQDMDHENMFWYRQDPGLGLRLIYFSYDVKMKEKGDIPEGYSVSREKKERFSLILESASTNQTSMYLCASSLWDLNSPLHFGNGTRLTVT.

The sample holds a few counts of this clonotype. The chain recombines TRBV19 with TRBJ1-5, with 10 bases aligning to TRBD1. The CDR3 sequence is 15 residues long. The germline CDR1 and CDR2 sequences are LNHDA and SQIVND (reference sequence). Trimming at V came to 5 bases and at J to 7 bases, leaving 8 bases not matched to a gene. The CDR3 coding sequence is TGTGCCAGTAGTCGCCGGGACAGGGGACCCCAGCCCCAGCATTTT. Translation: CASSRRDRGPQPQHF.

This clonotype was recorded a few times. The gene calls are TRBV20-1 and TRBJ2-5; D remains ambiguous. The germline V gene has CDR1 DFQATT and CDR2 SNEGSKA (reference sequence). This CDR3 contains 13 residues. Trimming removed 1 base at V and 5 bases at J, with 11 bases between. CDR3 DNA sequence: TGCAGTGCTAGAGTGCTGGGTATGGAGACCCAGTACTTC. Translating it yields CSARVLGMETQYF.

In this sample, this clonotype turned up a few times. The rearrangement links TRBV5-1 to TRBJ2-5; 10 nucleotides agree with TRBD1. J gave up 5 bases and V 4 bases, and 11 bases lay outside the gene matches. Germline CDR1 SGHRS, CDR2 YFSETQ. The CDR3 length is 16 residues. DNA for the CDR3: TGCGCCAGCAGCATACGACAGGGGGCTCACGGGGAGACCCAGTACTTC. Amino acids: CASSIRQGAHGETQYF.

This clonotype was counted a few times. This chain links TRBV12-3 or TRBV12-4 with TRBJ2-7; no clear D gene. V shed 1 base and J shed 7 bases, with 11 bases lying between them. The CDR3 totals 13 residues. CDR3 nucleotide sequence: TGTGCCAGCAGTTTAGTGGCGACTTATGAGCAGTACTTC. Its translation is CASSLVATYEQYF.

The table lists this clonotype with a few counts. The genes are TRBV6-1 and TRBJ2-1, with 14 positions matching TRBD2. J lost 7 bases, V lost 6 bases, and 14 bases had no gene match. The germline V gene encodes CDR1 MNHNS and CDR2 SASEGT. The CDR3 contains 18 residues. The CDR3 protein is CASRDSSGLAGVINEQFF. The CDR3 DNA is TGTGCCAGCAGAGACAGCTCGGGACTAGCGGGAGTCATAAATGAGCAGTTCTTC.

By share, this clonotype ranks as medium-sized. The chain joins TRBV19 to TRBJ2-2; D uncertain. With 4 bases removed from V and 9 bases from J, the gap between germline ends came to 12 bases. Germline-derived CDR1 and CDR2 are LNHDA and SQIVND (reference sequence). CDR3 length equals 13 residues. The chain's CDR3 is CASSTRTAWELFF. In DNA form, the CDR3 reads TGTGCCAGTAGTACGCGGACGGCCTGGGAGCTGTTTTTT. Full variable domain (rest looked up from reference TRBV19 and TRBJ2-2): DGGITQSPKYLFRKEGQNVTLSCEQNLNHDAMYWYRQDPGQGLRLIYYSQIVNDFQKGDIAEGYSVSREKKESFPLTVTSAQKNPTAFYLCASSTRTAWELFFGEGSRLTVL.

This rearrangement joins TRBV11-3 to TRBJ2-1, with 9 nucleotides matching TRBD2. The CDR3 loop spans 16 amino acids. The V segment lost 3 bases and the J segment 1 base; nucleotides outside the gene matches: 4. CDR1 and CDR2 from the germline V gene are SGHNT and YENEEA. The CDR3 spells CASSFTLAGSYNEQFF. Written as DNA, the CDR3 is TGTGCCAGCAGCTTTACTCTAGCGGGGTCCTACAATGAGCAGTTCTTC.

In its sample, this clonotype was seen once. CDR3 bases: TGCGCCAGCAGAAAGGGACAGAACTCCTACGAGCAGTACTTC. Amino acids: CASRKGQNSYEQYF. The J gene is TRBJ2-7, the V gene TRBV10-2, with 7 bases that match TRBD1. Germline CDR1 WSHSY, CDR2 SAAADI. This CDR3 has 14 residues. Trimming cost V 6 bases and J 0 bases; bases outside gene matches: 5.

This clonotype was seen a few times. The chain has TRBV2 and TRBJ1-5, with 7 bases matching TRBD1. The CDR3 is 17 residues long. Trimming took 3 bases from V and 0 from J; bases not matched to a gene: 8. CDR1 and CDR2 from the germline V gene are SNHLY and FYNNEI. The CDR3: CASSEEGAIYSNQPQHF. The DNA for the CDR3 is TGTGCCAGCAGTGAGGAGGGGGCCATTTATAGCAATCAGCCCCAGCATTTT.

This chain connects TRBV4-1 to TRBJ2-1, with 12 bases that match TRBD1. Germline CDR1 is MGHRA and CDR2 is YSYEKL. The CDR3 spans 18 residues. The V gene end was trimmed by 2 bases and the J gene end by 16 bases; junction bases not matched to a gene: 21. CDR3 coding DNA: TGCGCCAGCAGCCAACCCGGGACAGGGGGCGACGGGACTAGAAATCTTTTCTTC. This translates into CASSQPGTGGDGTRNLFF.

The chain uses TRBV27 and TRBJ2-5; no reliable D call. V lost 5 bases and J lost 2, with 9 bases in between. Germline loops: CDR1 MNHEY, CDR2 SMNVEV (reference sequence). This CDR3 contains 13 residues. CDR3 in DNA: TGTGCCAGCAGTCTCGCTTCTCAAGAGACCCAGTACTTC. Protein: CASSLASQETQYF.

This rearrangement joins TRBV7-2 to TRBJ2-5, with D maybe TRBD1 (6 bases). The ends were cut back, 4 bases at V and 5 bases at J, with 14 bases in the middle. Looked up from germline, CDR1 is SGHTA and CDR2 is FQGNSA. The CDR3 has 14 amino acids. The CDR3, as DNA: TGTGCCAGCAGCTGGAGTGGGGGCTCGGAGACCCAGTACTTC. Protein: CASSWSGGSETQYF.

The chain has TRBV2 and TRBJ2-1; no reliable D call. The V and J ends lost 2 bases and 4 bases respectively, with 9 bases between them. The CDR3 is 14 residues long. Germline CDR1 SNHLY, CDR2 FYNNEI. The CDR3 DNA sequence: TGTGCCAGCAGTGAAATAGCTTCGTACAATGAGCAGTTCTTC. It codes for CASSEIASYNEQFF.

J is TRBJ2-5 and V is TRBV27, with no clear D. CDR3 size: 16 residues. The germline V gene encodes CDR1 MNHEY and CDR2 SMNVEV (reference sequence). Trimming cost V 3 bases and J 2 bases, with 16 bases left between them. CDR3 residues: CASSLTPHVRQETQYF. The CDR3 DNA reads TGTGCCAGCAGTTTGACGCCCCACGTGAGGCAAGAGACCCAGTACTTC.

This CDR3 is CSAKTSGKETQYF. Here the CDR3 DNA reads TGCAGTGCTAAGACTAGCGGGAAAGAGACCCAGTACTTC. The gene calls are TRBV20-1 and TRBJ2-5, with 11 bases identical to TRBD2. The germline V gene encodes CDR1 DFQATT and CDR2 SNEGSKA (reference sequence). V lost 4 bases, J lost 3 bases, and 1 base stayed unmatched. The CDR3 loop spans 13 amino acids.

The rearrangement links TRBV11-2 to TRBJ2-1, with TRBD1 identical over 9 bases. Germline V gene data show CDR1 as SGHAT and CDR2 as FQNNGV. V dropped 3 bases and J dropped 5; count of bases not matched to a gene: 2. CDR3 length equals 14 residues. This CDR3 is CASSFGDRDNEQFF. DNA for the CDR3: TGTGCCAGCAGCTTCGGGGACAGGGACAATGAGCAGTTCTTC.

This clonotype was seen only a few times. The chain links TRBV4-1 to TRBJ2-1, with 7 positions matching TRBD2. Per the germline V gene, CDR1 is MGHRA and CDR2 is YSYEKL. The CDR3 sequence is 15 residues long. The V segment lost 3 bases and the J segment 6 bases; nucleotides outside the gene matches: 8. The DNA for the CDR3 is TGCGCCAGCAGCCAGGGCCGGGACTATTCCAATGAGCAGTTCTTC. Protein product: CASSQGRDYSNEQFF.

The chain couples TRBV2 to TRBJ1-2; TRBD1 agrees at 8 bases. The length of the CDR3 is 15 residues. The germline V gene encodes CDR1 SNHLY and CDR2 FYNNEI. V shed 6 bases, J shed 3 bases, and the junction held 9 bases outside the gene matches. The CDR3 region has the DNA TGTGCCAGCAGAGAGTGGGCAGGGGGCGACTATGGCTACACCTTC. Translation: CASREWAGGDYGYTF.

The CDR3 protein is CASRPLGSYEQYF. The CDR3 coding sequence is TGTGCCAGCAGGCCCCTGGGCTCCTACGAGCAGTACTTC. The gene calls are TRBV5-5 and TRBJ2-7; D is unresolved. From germline, CDR1 is SGHKS and CDR2 YYEKEE (reference sequence). The CDR3 has 13 residues. V was clipped by 5 bases and J by 0 bases, with 9 bases between them.

The chain is built from TRBV18 and TRBJ2-1; TRBD1 aligns across 7 bases. Trimming at V came to 3 bases and at J to 4 bases, leaving 6 bases not matched to a gene. There are 15 residues in the CDR3. Germline V gives CDR1 KGHSH, CDR2 LQKENI. The CDR3 sequence: CASSPTDRYYNEQFF. The CDR3 bases are TGTGCCAGCTCACCGACGGACAGGTATTACAATGAGCAGTTCTTC.

Written as DNA, the CDR3 is TGTGCCAGCAGCCCTAGCGAGGTTGAGCAGTTCTTC. Its translation: CASSPSEVEQFF. The rearrangement uses TRBV7-8 and TRBJ2-1, with D possibly TRBD2 on 6 matching bases. CDR3 length equals 12 residues. CDR1 and CDR2 from the germline V gene are SGHVS and FQNEAQ. Between the trimmed V and J ends, which lost 5 bases and 9 bases, there was a span of 11 bases.

This rearrangement joins TRBV7-2 to TRBJ1-2; a possible D gene is TRBD1 (5 bases). V was cut by 5 bases and J by 7 bases, with 14 bases left in between. CDR3 length: 13 amino acids. Germline CDR1 and CDR2: SGHTA and FQGNSA. In DNA, the CDR3 is TGTGCCAGCAGCCCATTCGGGGGGGGTGGCTACACCTTC. It yields the protein CASSPFGGGGYTF. Together with reference TRBV7-2 and TRBJ1-2, the CDR3 gives the full variable domain: GAGVSQSPSNKVTEKGKDVELRCDPISGHTALYWYRQSLGQGLEFLIYFQGNSAPDKSGLPSDRFSAERTGGSVSTLTIQRTQQEDSAVYLCASSPFGGGGYTFGSGTRLTVV.

This chain connects TRBV19 to TRBJ1-2, with D possibly matching TRBD1 (5 bases). The CDR3 length is 16 residues. The V end lost 3 bases, the J end lost 4 bases, and 18 bases lay between the germline ends. Germline CDR1 is LNHDA and CDR2 is SQIVND (reference sequence). CDR3: CASSIPARGVGYGYTF. CDR3 bases: TGTGCCAGTAGTATTCCCGCTAGAGGGGTGGGCTATGGCTACACCTTC.

The gene calls are TRBV6-1 and TRBJ2-1; 12 bases agree with TRBD2. After removal of 7 bases from V and 2 bases from J, the junction contained 3 bases not matched to a gene. Germline lookup yields CDR1 MNHNS and CDR2 SASEGT. The CDR3 length is 15 residues. The CDR3 DNA reads TGTGCCAGCATCCCTAGCGGGGGGGCCTACAATGAGCAGTTCTTC. As protein: CASIPSGGAYNEQFF.

The V gene is TRBV7-2, the J gene TRBJ2-7, with a possible D match to TRBD1 (6 bases). The germline gives CDR1 SGHTA, CDR2 FQGNSA. This CDR3 spans 14 amino acids. V was clipped by 1 base and J by 2 bases, with 9 bases between them. Here the CDR3 reads CASSLGTVPYEQYF. The DNA of the CDR3 is TGTGCCAGCAGCTTAGGGACAGTTCCCTACGAGCAGTACTTC.

The V and J genes are TRBV7-9 and TRBJ1-2; weak D call: TRBD1 (6 bases). The CDR3 contains 13 residues. The V end lost 5 bases, the J end lost 7 bases, and 14 bases lay between the germline ends. CDR1 SEHNR and CDR2 FQNEAQ come from the germline V gene (reference sequence). CDR3 protein: CASSTQKDSGYTF. Written as DNA, the CDR3 is TGTGCCAGCAGCACGCAGAAGGACAGTGGCTACACCTTC.

V gene TRBV7-9 combines with J gene TRBJ2-7; D tentatively fits TRBD1 or TRBD2 (6 bases each). The CDR3 loop spans 15 amino acids. Germline-derived CDR1 and CDR2 are SEHNR and FQNEAQ (reference sequence). The ends were cut back, 5 bases at V and 5 bases at J, with 19 bases in the middle. CDR3 nucleotides: TGTGCCAGCAGCCCCCGAGGGGGGAGGATCCACGAGCAGTACTTC. Translated: CASSPRGGRIHEQYF.

This clonotype has a handful of counts. V and J are TRBV12-3 or TRBV12-4 and TRBJ2-4; TRBD2 might be the D (7 bases). Trimming removed 6 bases at V and 5 bases at J, with 14 bases between. This CDR3 is built from 14 residues. This CDR3 reads CASSRGGAENIQYF. The CDR3 region has the DNA TGTGCCAGCAGCCGAGGGGGGGCAGAAAACATTCAGTACTTC.